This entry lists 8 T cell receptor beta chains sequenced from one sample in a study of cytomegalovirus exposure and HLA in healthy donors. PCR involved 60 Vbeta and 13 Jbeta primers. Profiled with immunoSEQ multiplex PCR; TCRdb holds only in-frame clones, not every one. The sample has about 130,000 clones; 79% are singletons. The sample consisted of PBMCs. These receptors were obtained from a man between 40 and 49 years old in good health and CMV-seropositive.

CDR3 coding DNA: TGCGCCAGCAGCCAAAGGGGACATAGCAATCAGCCCCAGCATTTT. Its translation is CASSQRGHSNQPQHF. The chain combines TRBV4-1 with TRBJ1-5, with a tentative D call TRBD1 (6 bases). Germline V gives CDR1 MGHRA, CDR2 YSYEKL. Between the trimmed V and J ends, which lost 2 bases and 0 bases, there was a span of 8 bases. The CDR3 has 15 amino acids.

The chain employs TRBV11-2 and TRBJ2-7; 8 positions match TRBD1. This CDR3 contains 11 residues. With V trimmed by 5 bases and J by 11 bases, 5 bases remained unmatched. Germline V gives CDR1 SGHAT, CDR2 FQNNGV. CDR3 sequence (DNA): TGTGCCAGCAGCCCCGGACAGGGAGAGTACTTC. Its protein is CASSPGQGEYF.

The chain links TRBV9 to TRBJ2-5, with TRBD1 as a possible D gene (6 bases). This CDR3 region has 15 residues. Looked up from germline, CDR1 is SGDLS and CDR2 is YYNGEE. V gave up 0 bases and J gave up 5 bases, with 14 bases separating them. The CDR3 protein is CASSVEWGRQETQYF. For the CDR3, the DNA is TGTGCCAGCAGCGTAGAGTGGGGGCGTCAGGAGACCCAGTACTTC.

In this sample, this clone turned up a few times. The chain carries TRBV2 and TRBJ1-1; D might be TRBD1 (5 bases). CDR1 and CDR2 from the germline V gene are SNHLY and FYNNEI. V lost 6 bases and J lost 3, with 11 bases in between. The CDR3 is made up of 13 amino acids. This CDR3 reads CASRLGQDTEAFF. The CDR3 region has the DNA TGTGCCAGCAGACTCGGACAAGACACTGAAGCTTTCTTT.

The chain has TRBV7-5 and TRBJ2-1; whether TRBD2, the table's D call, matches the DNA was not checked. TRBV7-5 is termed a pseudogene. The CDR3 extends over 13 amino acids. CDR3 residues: CVRSRLAGGGQFF. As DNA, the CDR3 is TGTGTCAGAAGCAGGCTAGCGGGAGGGGGGCAGTTCTTC.

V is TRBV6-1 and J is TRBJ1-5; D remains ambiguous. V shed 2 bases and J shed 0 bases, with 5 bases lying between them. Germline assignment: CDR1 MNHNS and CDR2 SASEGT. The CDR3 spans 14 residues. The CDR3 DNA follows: TGTGCCAGCAGTGAACAAAATAGCAATCAGCCCCAGCATTTT. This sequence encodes CASSEQNSNQPQHF.

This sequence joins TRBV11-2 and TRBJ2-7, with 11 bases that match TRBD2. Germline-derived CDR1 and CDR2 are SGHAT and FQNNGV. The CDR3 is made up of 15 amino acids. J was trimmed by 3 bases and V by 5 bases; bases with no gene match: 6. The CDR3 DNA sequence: TGTGCCAGCAGCCCAACTAGCGGGAGTCTCTACGAGCAGTACTTC. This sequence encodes CASSPTSGSLYEQYF. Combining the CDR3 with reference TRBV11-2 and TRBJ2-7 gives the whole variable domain EAGVAQSPRYKIIEKRQSVAFWCNPISGHATLYWYQQILGQGPKLLIQFQNNGVVDDSQLPKDRFSAERLKGVDSTLKIQPAKLEDSAVYLCASSPTSGSLYEQYFGPGTRLTVT.

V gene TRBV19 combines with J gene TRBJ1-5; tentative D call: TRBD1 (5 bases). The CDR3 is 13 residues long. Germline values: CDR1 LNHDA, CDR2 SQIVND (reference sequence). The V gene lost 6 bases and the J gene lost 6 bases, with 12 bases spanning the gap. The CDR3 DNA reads TGTGCCAGTAGCGTGGCGGGGGGTCAGCCCCAGCATTTT. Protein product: CASSVAGGQPQHF. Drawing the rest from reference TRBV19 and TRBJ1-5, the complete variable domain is DGGITQSPKYLFRKEGQNVTLSCEQNLNHDAMYWYRQDPGQGLRLIYYSQIVNDFQKGDIAEGYSVSREKKESFPLTVTSAQKNPTAFYLCASSVAGGQPQHFGDGTRLSIL.